A selection of T cell receptor beta chains follows, all from one sample in a study of OX40 agonist ivuxolimab in advanced cancers. Here immunoSEQ multiplex PCR was the method, and the copy in TCRdb shows in-frame clones only, minus some. The sample has 90,000 to 95,000 clones; 87% are singletons. Sequences were derived from CD4+ or CD8+ T cells sorted from blood, sampled in a trial of the OX40 agonist ivuxolimab. All receptors derive from an adult with an advanced solid tumor such as melanoma, head and neck, liver or kidney cancer. Both conserved end residues are part of each CDR3. The order of the fields is J gene, clone size, D gene, V gene, CDR3 DNA, CDR3 protein. The D gene is left open where the match is weak. Some rows have no size entry. The others give once, few or many, or a class for an expanded clone.

TRBJ2-3 - - TRBV19 TGTGCCAGCTCGGGTCCAGATACGCAGTATTTT CASSGPDTQYF
TRBJ1-2 - - TRBV6-5 TGTGCCAGCAGTTCCCAGGACGGTGGCTACACCTTC CASSSQDGGYTF
TRBJ2-2 - TRBD1 TRBV29-1 TGCAGCGTTGACAGGACAGGGTCCACCGGGGAGCTGTTTTTT CSVDRTGSTGELFF
TRBJ2-1 - - TRBV30 TGTGCCTGGAGTGCGACCTCCTCCTACAATGAGCAGTTCTTC CAWSATSSYNEQFF
TRBJ2-7 - TRBD1 TRBV28 TGTGCCAGCAGCGTAGCCGGGACAGGAGCCTACGAGCAGTACTTC CASSVAGTGAYEQYF
TRBJ1-1 - - TRBV10-3 TGTGCCATCAGTGGGGGGCCCGTTCGGAACACTGAAGCTTTCTTT CAISGGPVRNTEAFF
TRBJ2-5 - - TRBV29-1 TGCAGCGTTCTCTCCTGGGGGGATCAAGAGACCCAGTACTTC CSVLSWGDQETQYF
TRBJ2-2 - TRBD1 TRBV9 TGTGCCAGCAGCCCACGACAGGGCATAACCGGGGAGCTGTTTTTT CASSPRQGITGELFF
TRBJ2-2 - - TRBV30 TGTGCCTGGAGTGTCGTCACCGGGGAGCTGTTTTTT CAWSVVTGELFF
TRBJ2-5 - - TRBV27 TGTGCCAGCAGAAAGGGGTATGATTCCCAGTACTTC CASRKGYDSQYF
TRBJ2-1 - - TRBV6-1 TGCGCCAGCGGAAAAGCTAATGAGCAGTTCTTC CASGKANEQFF
TRBJ1-1 - TRBD1 TRBV5-4 TGTGCCAGCAGCCAAGATCTGGCAGGGGGGACTGAAGCTTTCTTT CASSQDLAGGTEAFF
TRBJ1-5 - - TRBV27 TGTGCCAGCAGTGCCCTGGGGGGATATAGCAATCAGCCCCAGCATTTT CASSALGGYSNQPQHF
TRBJ2-5 - TRBD1 TRBV15 TGTGCCACCAGCTACGGAACAGGGGTAGAGACCCAGTACTTC CATSYGTGVETQYF
TRBJ2-4 - TRBD1 TRBV14 TGTGCCAGCAGCCAAGATAGGGTGGACAGGGCGATCGCCAAAAACATTCAGTACTTC CASSQDRVDRAIAKNIQYF
TRBJ1-2 few TRBD1 TRBV2 TGTGCCAGCAGTGAAGCACGACAGGGGAGCTTGGGTGGCTACACCTTC CASSEARQGSLGGYTF
TRBJ1-2 - - TRBV6-6 TGTGCCAGCAGTTACACACTGGAGAATGGCTACACCTTC CASSYTLENGYTF
TRBJ1-6 - TRBD1 TRBV27 TGTGCCATCGGACAGGGTAATTCACCCCTCCACTTT CAIGQGNSPLHF
TRBJ1-6 - - TRBV30 TGTGCCTGGATTACGGGGCCCTATAATTCACCCCTCCACTTT CAWITGPYNSPLHF
TRBJ1-2 - - TRBV4-3 TGCGCCAGCAGCCAAGATCATAGCCGAAACTATGGCTACACCTTC CASSQDHSRNYGYTF
TRBJ1-3 - - TRBV5-6 TGTGCCAGCAGCTTGGTTGGCTCTGGAAACACCATATATTTT CASSLVGSGNTIYF
TRBJ2-2 - - TRBV5-1 TGCGCCAGCAGCTCCCTCCTAGCTGAAGGGACCGGGGAGCTGTTTTTT CASSSLLAEGTGELFF
TRBJ2-7 once - TRBV18 TGTGCCAGCTCGCCTAAGAACTACGAGCAGTACTTC CASSPKNYEQYF
TRBJ1-5 - - TRBV19 TGTGCCAGTAGTATATCCGGCAATCAGCCCCAGCATTTT CASSISGNQPQHF
TRBJ1-5 - - TRBV30 TGTGCCTGGAGTGTGGGCCAGCCCCAGCCCCAGCATTTT CAWSVGQPQPQHF
TRBJ1-4 - - TRBV5-1 TGCGCCAGCAGCTTGGATGGGTTTTCTAATGAAAAACTGTTTTTT CASSLDGFSNEKLFF
TRBJ2-7 - - TRBV7-2 TGTGCCAGCAGCATCCCCCTACGGGTTCAGCATGGGGTCGAGCAGTACTTC CASSIPLRVQHGVEQYF
TRBJ2-1 - - TRBV28 TGTGCCAGCAGCCCTACATGGCATGAGCAGTTCTTC CASSPTWHEQFF
TRBJ2-7 once - TRBV7-2 TGTGCCAGCAGCTTAATCCGGGACGAGCAGTACTTC CASSLIRDEQYF
TRBJ2-1 - - TRBV7-5 TGTGCCAGCAGCTCTTCCAAAGGTGAGCAGTTCTTC CASSSSKGEQFF
TRBJ1-1 - TRBD1 TRBV29-1 TGCAGCGCGGGACAGGTCAACACTGAAGCTTTCTTT CSAGQVNTEAFF
TRBJ1-5 - TRBD1 TRBV2 TGTGCCAGCAGTGAGGAAGGACAGGGTTTCGAGCCCCAGCATTTT CASSEEGQGFEPQHF
TRBJ2-5 - TRBD1 TRBV6-5 TGTGCCAGCAGAAGGGACAGCGCCTTCCAAGAGACCCAGTACTTC CASRRDSAFQETQYF
TRBJ1-2 few - TRBV7-8 TGTGCCAGCAGCTTAGAAGTTTGGGGGAGTGATAACTATGGCTACACCTTC CASSLEVWGSDNYGYTF
TRBJ1-2 - - TRBV29-1 TGCAGCGTTGAGGATCAGATAAGGGGCTACACCTTC CSVEDQIRGYTF
TRBJ2-1 - TRBD2 TRBV28 TGTGCCAGCACCCCCCCGGCTAGCGGGAGGGGATCCTACAATGAGCAGTTCTTC CASTPPASGRGSYNEQFF
TRBJ2-2 few - TRBV10-1 TGCGCCAGCAGTGAGTCGAATCGTGGGGAGCTGTTTTTT CASSESNRGELFF
TRBJ2-2 few - TRBV19 TGTGCCACACAAGACGGGCCAATAACCGGGGAGCTGTTTTTT CATQDGPITGELFF
TRBJ1-2 - - TRBV19 TGTGCCAGCATTCCTAAGTGGGGGGCGCGTGGCTACACCTTC CASIPKWGARGYTF
TRBJ2-5 - TRBD1 TRBV19 TGTGCCAGTACCCTCGGGACAGGGGGCTCAGAGACCCAGTACTTC CASTLGTGGSETQYF
TRBJ2-1 once TRBD1 TRBV7-2 TGTGCCAGCACCCCCCCCGGGACAGGGGCATACAATGAGCAGTTCTTC CASTPPGTGAYNEQFF
TRBJ1-5 - TRBD1 TRBV18 TGTGCCAGCTCACAGATCGGGACAGGGGGCTTTCAGCCCCAGCATTTT CASSQIGTGGFQPQHF
TRBJ2-5 few TRBD2 TRBV4-2 TGTGCCAGCAGCCAAGATCCACTAGCGGGACTTGGGTACCAAGAGACCCAGTACTTC CASSQDPLAGLGYQETQYF